This T cell receptor (beta chain) was sequenced for a study of shared clonotypes between healthy human individuals. Broader study findings: What naive subsets generally showed was a larger estimated richness than memory subsets showed. Only blood samples were collected, and tissue repertoires likely differ.

Worth noting for this clone: Its antigen is currently unknown.

Germline CDR1 SGHRS, CDR2 YFSETQ. The CDR3 runs 18 residues. With V trimmed by 5 bases and J by 1 base, 15 bases remained unmatched. Using immunoSEQ multiplex PCR, the repertoire was profiled, and TCRdb retains in-frame clones only, with some absent. The sample shows over a million clones, about 80% of them seen only once. The receptor was isolated from a man between 18 and 35 years old in good health. Some clones in this sample may be carry-over from other donors' samples. V gene TRBV5-1 combines with J gene TRBJ2-7; 10 positions agree with TRBD2. The sequencing sample was made of memory CD4+ T cells from PBMCs. Specified subset: CD45RA-negative fraction. Here the CDR3 reads CASRLGTSAMMLSYEQYF. CDR3 sequence (DNA): TGCGCCAGCAGACTTGGGACTAGCGCGATGATGCTTTCCTACGAGCAGTACTTC.